This TCR beta chain stems from a study of blood T cell repertoires in COVID-19. At the level of the study: Samples taken during acute and convalescent COVID-19 were collected in the United States, Italy and Spain.

V was clipped by 3 bases and J by 7 bases, with 15 bases between them. CDR1 and CDR2 from the germline V gene are SGHAT and FQNNGV. This CDR3 spans 14 amino acids. Assay: immunoSEQ multiplex PCR; the TCRdb copy retains only in-frame clones and omits some. This sample has fewer than 450,000 clones, with about 90% found just once. Sequences were obtained from PBMCs or T cells enriched from blood (not recorded which). The chain combines TRBV11-2 with TRBJ1-2; possibly TRBD1 for D (5 bases). This clonotype was obtained from a woman in her 30s who had recovered from COVID-19. CDR3 sequence (DNA): TGTGCCAGCAGCTTCGGCACGGGGGAGCTTGGCTACACCTTC. Translating gives CASSFGTGELGYTF.